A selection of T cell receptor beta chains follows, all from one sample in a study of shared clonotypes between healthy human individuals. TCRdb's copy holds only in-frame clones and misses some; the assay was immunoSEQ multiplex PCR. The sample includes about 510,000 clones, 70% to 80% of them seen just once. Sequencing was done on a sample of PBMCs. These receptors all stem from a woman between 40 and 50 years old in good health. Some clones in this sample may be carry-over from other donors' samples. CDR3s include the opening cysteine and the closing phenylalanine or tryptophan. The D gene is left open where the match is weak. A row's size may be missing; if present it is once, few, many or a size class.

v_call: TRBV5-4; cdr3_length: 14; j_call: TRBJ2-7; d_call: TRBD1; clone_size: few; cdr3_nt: TGTGCCAGCAGTCCAACAGGGGCTTCCTACGAGCAGTACTTC; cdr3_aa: CASSPTGASYEQYF
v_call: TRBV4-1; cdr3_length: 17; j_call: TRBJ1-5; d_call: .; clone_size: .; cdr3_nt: TGCGCCAGCAGCCAAGCGGTTGGGGCAGGGGGCAATCAGCCCCAGCATTTT; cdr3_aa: CASSQAVGAGGNQPQHF
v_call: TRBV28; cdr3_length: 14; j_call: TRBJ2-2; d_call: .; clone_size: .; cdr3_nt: TGTGCCAGCAGTCCTGACCGGGAGCCCGGGGAGCTGTTTTTT; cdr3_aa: CASSPDREPGELFF
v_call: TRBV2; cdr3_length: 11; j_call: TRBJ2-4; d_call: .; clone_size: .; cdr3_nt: TGTGCCAGCGGGGCCTGGAACATTCAGTACTTC; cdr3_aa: CASGAWNIQYF
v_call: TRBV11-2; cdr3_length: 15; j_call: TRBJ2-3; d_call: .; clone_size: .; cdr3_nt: TGTGCCAGCAGCTTATTCGGAGTCCAGGCAGATACGCAGTATTTT; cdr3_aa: CASSLFGVQADTQYF
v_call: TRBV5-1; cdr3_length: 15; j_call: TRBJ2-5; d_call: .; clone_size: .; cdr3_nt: TGCGCCAGCAGCTTTTCGGGTGGTGGGTTGGAGACCCAGTACTTC; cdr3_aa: CASSFSGGGLETQYF
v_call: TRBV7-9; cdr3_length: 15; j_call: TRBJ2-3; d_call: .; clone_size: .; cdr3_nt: TGTGCCAGCAGCCTCCAAACGACTAGCACAGATACGCAGTATTTT; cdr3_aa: CASSLQTTSTDTQYF
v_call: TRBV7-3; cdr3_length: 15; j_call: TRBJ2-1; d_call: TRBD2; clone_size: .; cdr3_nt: TGTGCCAGCAGCTCGTCCGGGACTAGCGGCAATGAGCAGTTCTTC; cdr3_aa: CASSSSGTSGNEQFF
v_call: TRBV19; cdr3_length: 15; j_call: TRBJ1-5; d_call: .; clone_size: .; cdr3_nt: TGTGCCAGTAGTATAGATAGAGGGAGCAATCAGCCCCAGCATTTT; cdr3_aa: CASSIDRGSNQPQHF
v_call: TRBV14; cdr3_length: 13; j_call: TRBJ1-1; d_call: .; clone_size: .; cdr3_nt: TGTGCCAGCAGCCAACAATGGACGTCTGAAGCTTTCTTT; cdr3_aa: CASSQQWTSEAFF
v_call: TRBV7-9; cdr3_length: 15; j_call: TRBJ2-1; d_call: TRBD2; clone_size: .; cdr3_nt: TGTGCCAGCAGCCCTAGCGGGAGTAACTACAATGAGCAGTTCTTC; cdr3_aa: CASSPSGSNYNEQFF
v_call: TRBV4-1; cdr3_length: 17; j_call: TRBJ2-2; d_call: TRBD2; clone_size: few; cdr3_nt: TGCGCCAGCAGCCAATTACTAGCGGGAGAAGGGGCCGGGGAGCTGTTTTTT; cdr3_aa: CASSQLLAGEGAGELFF
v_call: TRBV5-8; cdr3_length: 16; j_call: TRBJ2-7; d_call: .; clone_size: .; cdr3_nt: TGTGCCAGCAGTCGCCGAGGAGGGGGCTTGTCGGACGAGCAGTACTTC; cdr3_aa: CASSRRGGGLSDEQYF
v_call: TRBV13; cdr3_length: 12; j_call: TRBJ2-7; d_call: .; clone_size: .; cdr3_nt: TGTGCCAGCAGCTTAGTTCCTTACGAGCAGTACTTC; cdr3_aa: CASSLVPYEQYF
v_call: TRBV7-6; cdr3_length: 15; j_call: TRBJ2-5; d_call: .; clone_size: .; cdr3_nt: TGTGCCAGCAGCTTAATCATGGGGCCCCAAGAGACCCAGTACTTC; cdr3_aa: CASSLIMGPQETQYF
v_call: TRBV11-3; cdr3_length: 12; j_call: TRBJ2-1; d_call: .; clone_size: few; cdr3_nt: TGTGCCAGCAGCCAAGTTGGGGATGAGCAGTTCTTC; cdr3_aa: CASSQVGDEQFF
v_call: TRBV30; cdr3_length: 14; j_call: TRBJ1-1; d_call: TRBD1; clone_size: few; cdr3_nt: TGTGCCTGGAGTTTGGGGACAGGGGACACTGAAGCTTTCTTT; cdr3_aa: CAWSLGTGDTEAFF
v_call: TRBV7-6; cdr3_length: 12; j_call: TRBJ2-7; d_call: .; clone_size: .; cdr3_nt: TGTGCCAGCAGCTTAGCAAGGGGCGAGCAGTACTTC; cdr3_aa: CASSLARGEQYF
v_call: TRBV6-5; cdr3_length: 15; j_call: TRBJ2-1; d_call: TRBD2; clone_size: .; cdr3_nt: TGTGCCAGCAGTCGGGGCGGGAGATCCTACAATGAGCAGTTCTTC; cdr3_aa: CASSRGGRSYNEQFF
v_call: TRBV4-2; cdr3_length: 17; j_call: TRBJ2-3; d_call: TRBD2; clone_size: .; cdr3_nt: TGTGCCAGCAGCTCCTCGGCGGGACTAGCGGGAGGAGATACGCAGTATTTT; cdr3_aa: CASSSSAGLAGGDTQYF
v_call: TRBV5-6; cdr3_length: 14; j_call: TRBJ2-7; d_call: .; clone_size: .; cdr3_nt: TGTGCCAGCAGCACCCCGGGAAAGTCCTACGAGCAGTACTTC; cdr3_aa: CASSTPGKSYEQYF
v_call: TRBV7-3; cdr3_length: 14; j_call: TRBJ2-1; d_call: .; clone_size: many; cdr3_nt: TGTGCCAGCAGCTGGGGCCCTTCGGGCGATGAGCAGTTCTTC; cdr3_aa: CASSWGPSGDEQFF
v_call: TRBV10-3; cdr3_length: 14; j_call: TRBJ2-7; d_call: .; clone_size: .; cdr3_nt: TGTGCCATCAGTGAGCCGGGAAGAAACTACGAGCAGTACTTC; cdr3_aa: CAISEPGRNYEQYF
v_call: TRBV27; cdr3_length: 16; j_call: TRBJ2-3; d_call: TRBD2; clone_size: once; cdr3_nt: TGTGCCAGCAGTCTCCACTGGACTAGTTCCACAGATACGCAGTATTTT; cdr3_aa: CASSLHWTSSTDTQYF
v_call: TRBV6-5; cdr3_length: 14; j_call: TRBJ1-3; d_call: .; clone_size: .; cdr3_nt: TGTGCCAGCAGTAAGGGACCGCCCAGAAACACCATATATTTT; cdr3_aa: CASSKGPPRNTIYF
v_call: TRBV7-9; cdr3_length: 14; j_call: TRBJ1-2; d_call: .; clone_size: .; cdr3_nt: TGTGCCAGCAGCTTAGGCTCGGACGCCTATGGCTACACCTTC; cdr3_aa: CASSLGSDAYGYTF
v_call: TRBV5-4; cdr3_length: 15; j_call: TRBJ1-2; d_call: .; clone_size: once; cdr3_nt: TGTGCCAGCAGCTGGGGCTCGGACAGCAACTATGGCTACACCTTC; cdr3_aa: CASSWGSDSNYGYTF
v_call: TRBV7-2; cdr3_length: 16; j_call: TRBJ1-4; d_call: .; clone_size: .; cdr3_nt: TGTGCCAGCAGCTTCCAGCGGATCGCAACTAATGAAAAACTGTTTTTT; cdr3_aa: CASSFQRIATNEKLFF
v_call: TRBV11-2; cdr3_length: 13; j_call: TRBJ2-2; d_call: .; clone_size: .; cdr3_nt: TGTGCCAGCAGCTGGACGTCCACCGGGGAGCTGTTTTTT; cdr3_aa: CASSWTSTGELFF
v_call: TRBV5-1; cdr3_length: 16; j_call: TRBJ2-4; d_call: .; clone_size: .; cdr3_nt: TGCGCCAGCAGCTTGGGGCTCGGGTTAGCCAAAAACATTCAGTACTTC; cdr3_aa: CASSLGLGLAKNIQYF
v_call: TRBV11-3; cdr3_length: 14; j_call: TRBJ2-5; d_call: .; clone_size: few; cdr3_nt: TGTGCCAGCAGCTTAGTCCTCGGGAAAGAGACCCAGTACTTC; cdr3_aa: CASSLVLGKETQYF
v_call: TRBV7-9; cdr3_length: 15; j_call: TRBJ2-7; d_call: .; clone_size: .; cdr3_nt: TGTGCCAGCAGTCACACGGGACTAGGGGGCGCCGAGCAGTACTTC; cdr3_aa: CASSHTGLGGAEQYF
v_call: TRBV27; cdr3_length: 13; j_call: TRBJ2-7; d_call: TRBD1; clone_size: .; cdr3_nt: TGTGCCAGCACCAAAGCGACAGGGTTAGAGCAGTACTTC; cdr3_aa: CASTKATGLEQYF
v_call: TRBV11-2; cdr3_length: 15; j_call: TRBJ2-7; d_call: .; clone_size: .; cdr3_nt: TGTGCCAGCAGCTTAGATGGTGGGGACCCCTACGAGCAGTACTTC; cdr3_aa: CASSLDGGDPYEQYF
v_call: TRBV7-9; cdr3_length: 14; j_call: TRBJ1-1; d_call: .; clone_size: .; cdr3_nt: TGTGCCAGCAGCTTGGACAGCTCGAACACTGAAGCTTTCTTT; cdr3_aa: CASSLDSSNTEAFF
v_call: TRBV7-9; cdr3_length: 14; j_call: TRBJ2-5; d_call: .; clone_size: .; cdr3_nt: TGTGCCAGCAGCTTAGCGCTCCTTTATGGGACCCAGTACTTC; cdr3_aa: CASSLALLYGTQYF
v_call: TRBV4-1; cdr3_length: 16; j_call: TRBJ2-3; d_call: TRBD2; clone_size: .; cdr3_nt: TGCGCCAGCAGCCAAGGGACTAGCGGGGGAACAGATACGCAGTATTTT; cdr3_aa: CASSQGTSGGTDTQYF
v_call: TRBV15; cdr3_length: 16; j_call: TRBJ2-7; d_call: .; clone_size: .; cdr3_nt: TGTGCCACCAGCAGAGATCGCCTTGAGGACAGCTACGAGCAGTACTTC; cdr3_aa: CATSRDRLEDSYEQYF
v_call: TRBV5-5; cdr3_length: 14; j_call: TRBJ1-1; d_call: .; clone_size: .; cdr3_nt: TGTGCCAGCAGCTTGGTCGGGTACCCCACTGAAGCTTTCTTT; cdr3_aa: CASSLVGYPTEAFF
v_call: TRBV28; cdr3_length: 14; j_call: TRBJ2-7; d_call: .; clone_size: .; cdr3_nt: TGTGCCAGCAGTTTAGCGGGGCCCAGAAACGAGCAGTACTTC; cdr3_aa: CASSLAGPRNEQYF
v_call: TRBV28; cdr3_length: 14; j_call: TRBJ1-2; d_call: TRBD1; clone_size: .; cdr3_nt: TGTGCCAGCAGTCAGATAGACAGGGCCCATGGCTACACCTTC; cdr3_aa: CASSQIDRAHGYTF
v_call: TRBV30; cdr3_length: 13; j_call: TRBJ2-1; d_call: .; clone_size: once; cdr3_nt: TGTGCCTGGAGGACAGTCTCCTACAATGAGCAGTTCTTC; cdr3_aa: CAWRTVSYNEQFF
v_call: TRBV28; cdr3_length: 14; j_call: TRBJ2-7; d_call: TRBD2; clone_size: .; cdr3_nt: TGTGCCACTAATCCTAGCGGGGAACTGAGGGAGCAGTACTTC; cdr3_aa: CATNPSGELREQYF
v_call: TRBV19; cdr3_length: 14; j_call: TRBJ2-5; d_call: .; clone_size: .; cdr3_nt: TGTGCCAGTAGTATGTACAAAAACCAAGAGACCCAGTACTTC; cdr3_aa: CASSMYKNQETQYF
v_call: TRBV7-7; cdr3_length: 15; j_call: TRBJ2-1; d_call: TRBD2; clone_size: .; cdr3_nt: TGTGCTAGCAGCTTGGGACTAGCGGGAGTCAATGAGCAGTTCTTC; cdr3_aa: CASSLGLAGVNEQFF
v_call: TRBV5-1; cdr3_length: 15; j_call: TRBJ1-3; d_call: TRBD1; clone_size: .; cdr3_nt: TGCGCCAGCAGCCTGGACAGGGCCTCTGGAAACACCATATATTTT; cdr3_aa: CASSLDRASGNTIYF
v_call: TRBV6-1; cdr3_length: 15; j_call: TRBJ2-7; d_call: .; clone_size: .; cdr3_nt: TGTGCCAGCACCATAGAGACAGGCCTTACCTACGAGCAGTACTTC; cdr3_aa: CASTIETGLTYEQYF
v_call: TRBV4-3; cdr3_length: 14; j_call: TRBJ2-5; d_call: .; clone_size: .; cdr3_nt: TGCGCCAGCAGCCAAAGAGAGTACCAAGAGACCCAGTACTTC; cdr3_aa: CASSQREYQETQYF
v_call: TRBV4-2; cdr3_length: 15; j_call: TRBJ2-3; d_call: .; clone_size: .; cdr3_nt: TGTGCCAGCAGCCAAGGTGCAAGAATCGCAGATACGCAGTATTTT; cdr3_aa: CASSQGARIADTQYF
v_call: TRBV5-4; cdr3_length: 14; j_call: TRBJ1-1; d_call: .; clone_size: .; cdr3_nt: TGTGCCAGCAGCTTAAAAACGGCGAACACTGAAGCTTTCTTT; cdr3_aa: CASSLKTANTEAFF
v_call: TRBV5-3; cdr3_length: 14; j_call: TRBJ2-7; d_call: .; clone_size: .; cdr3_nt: TGTGCCAGAAGCTTCAGGGGATACTCCTACGAGCAGTACTTC; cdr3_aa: CARSFRGYSYEQYF
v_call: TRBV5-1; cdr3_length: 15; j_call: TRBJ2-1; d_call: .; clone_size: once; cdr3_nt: TGCGCCAGCAATTCTCCGGAGCGGCTCTACAATGAGCAGTTCTTC; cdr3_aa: CASNSPERLYNEQFF
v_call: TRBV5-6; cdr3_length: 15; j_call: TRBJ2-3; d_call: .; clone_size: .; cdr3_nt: TGTGCCAGCAGCTTGGTGGGGACCAACCCAGATACGCAGTATTTT; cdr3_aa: CASSLVGTNPDTQYF
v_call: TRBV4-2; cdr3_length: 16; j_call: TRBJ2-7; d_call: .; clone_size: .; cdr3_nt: TGTGCCAGCAGCCAAGTCCCGGGGCAGGGGGGGGACGAGCAGTACTTC; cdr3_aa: CASSQVPGQGGDEQYF